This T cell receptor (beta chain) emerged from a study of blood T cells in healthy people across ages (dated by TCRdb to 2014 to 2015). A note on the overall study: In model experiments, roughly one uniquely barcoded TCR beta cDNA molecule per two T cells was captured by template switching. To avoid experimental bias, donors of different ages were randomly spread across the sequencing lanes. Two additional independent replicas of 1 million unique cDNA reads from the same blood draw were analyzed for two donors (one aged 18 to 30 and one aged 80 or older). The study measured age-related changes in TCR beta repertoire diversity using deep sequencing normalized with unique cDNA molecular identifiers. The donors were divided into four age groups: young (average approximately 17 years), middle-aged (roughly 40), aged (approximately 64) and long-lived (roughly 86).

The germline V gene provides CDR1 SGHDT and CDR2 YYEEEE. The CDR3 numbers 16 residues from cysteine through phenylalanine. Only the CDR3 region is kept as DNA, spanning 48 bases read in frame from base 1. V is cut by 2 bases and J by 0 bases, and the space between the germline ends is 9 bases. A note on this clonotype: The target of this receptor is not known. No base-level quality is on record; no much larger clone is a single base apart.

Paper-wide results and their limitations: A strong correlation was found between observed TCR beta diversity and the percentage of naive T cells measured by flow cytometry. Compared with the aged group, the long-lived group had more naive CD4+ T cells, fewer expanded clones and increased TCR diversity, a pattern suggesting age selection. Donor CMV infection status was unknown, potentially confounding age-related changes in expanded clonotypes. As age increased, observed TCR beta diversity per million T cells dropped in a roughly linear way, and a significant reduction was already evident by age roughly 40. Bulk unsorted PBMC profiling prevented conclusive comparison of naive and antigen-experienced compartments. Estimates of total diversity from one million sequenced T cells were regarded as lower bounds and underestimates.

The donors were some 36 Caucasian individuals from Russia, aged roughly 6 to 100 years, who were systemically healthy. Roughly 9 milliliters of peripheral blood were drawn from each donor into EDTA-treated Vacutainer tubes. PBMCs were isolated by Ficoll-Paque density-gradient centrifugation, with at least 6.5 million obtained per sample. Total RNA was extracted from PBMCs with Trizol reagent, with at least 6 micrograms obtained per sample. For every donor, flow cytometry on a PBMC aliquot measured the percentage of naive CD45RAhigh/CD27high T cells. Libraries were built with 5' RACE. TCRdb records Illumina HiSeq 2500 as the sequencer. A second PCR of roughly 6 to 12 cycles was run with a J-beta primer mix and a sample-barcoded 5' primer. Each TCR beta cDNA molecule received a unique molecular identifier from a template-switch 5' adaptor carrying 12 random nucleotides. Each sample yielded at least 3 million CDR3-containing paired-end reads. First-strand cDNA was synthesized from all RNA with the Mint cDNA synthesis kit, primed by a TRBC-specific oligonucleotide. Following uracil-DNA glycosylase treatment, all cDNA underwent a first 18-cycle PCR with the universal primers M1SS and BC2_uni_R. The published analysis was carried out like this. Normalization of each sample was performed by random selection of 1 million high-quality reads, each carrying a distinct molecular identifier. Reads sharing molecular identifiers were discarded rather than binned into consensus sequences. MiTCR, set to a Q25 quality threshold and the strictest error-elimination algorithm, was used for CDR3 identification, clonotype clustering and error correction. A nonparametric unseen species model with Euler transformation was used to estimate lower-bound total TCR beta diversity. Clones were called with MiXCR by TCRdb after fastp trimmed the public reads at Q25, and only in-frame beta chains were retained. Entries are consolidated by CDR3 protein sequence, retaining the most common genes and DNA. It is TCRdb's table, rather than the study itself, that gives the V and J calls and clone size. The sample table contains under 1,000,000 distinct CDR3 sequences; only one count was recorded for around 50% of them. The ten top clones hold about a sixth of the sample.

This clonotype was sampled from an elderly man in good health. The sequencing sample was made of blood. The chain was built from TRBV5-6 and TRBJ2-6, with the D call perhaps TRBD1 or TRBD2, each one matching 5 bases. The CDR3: CASSLIGTSGANVLTF. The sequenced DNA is TGTGCCAGCAGCTTAATTGGGACCTCTGGGGCCAACGTCCTGACTTTC.